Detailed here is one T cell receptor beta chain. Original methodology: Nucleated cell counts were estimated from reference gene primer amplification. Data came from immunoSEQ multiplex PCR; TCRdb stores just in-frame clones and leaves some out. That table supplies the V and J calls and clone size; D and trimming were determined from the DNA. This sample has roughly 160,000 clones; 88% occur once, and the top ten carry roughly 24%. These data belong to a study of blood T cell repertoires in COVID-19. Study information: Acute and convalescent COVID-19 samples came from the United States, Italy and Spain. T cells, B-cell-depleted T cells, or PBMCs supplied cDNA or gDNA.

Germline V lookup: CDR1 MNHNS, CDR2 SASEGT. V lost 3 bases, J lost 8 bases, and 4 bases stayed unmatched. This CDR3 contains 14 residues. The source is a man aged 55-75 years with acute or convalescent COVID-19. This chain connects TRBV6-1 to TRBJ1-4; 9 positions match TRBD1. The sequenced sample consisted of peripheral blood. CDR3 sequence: CASSEGTGSEKLFF. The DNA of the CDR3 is TGTGCCAGCAGTGAGGGGACAGGGAGCGAAAAACTGTTTTTT.